This T cell receptor (beta chain) is from a study of tumor T cells in aggressive B-cell lymphoma. The CDR3 extends over 14 amino acids. J gave up 2 bases and V 4 bases, and 4 bases lay outside the gene matches. CDR1 and CDR2 from the germline V gene are SGHDT and YYEEEE. Libraries were prepared by immunoSEQ multiplex PCR; TCRdb keeps only in-frame clonotypes and omits some of them. The sample yields 3,500 to 5,000 clones, 81% seen once. This chain connects TRBV5-6 to TRBJ2-3; 7 bases align to TRBD1. This receptor was taken from an adult with diffuse large B cell lymphoma. Source material: tumor tissue. DNA for the CDR3: TGTGCCAGCAGCATAGGACAGGACACAGATACGCAGTATTTT. Its protein is CASSIGQDTDTQYF. Drawing the rest from reference TRBV5-6 and TRBJ2-3, the complete variable domain is DAGVTQSPTHLIKTRGQQVTLRCSPKSGHDTVSWYQQALGQGPQFIFQYYEEEERQRGNFPDRFSGHQFPNYSSELNVNALLLGDSALYLCASSIGQDTDTQYFGPGTRLTVL.